This TCR beta chain comes out of a study of cytotoxic CD8 clonotypes in ibrutinib-treated CLL. Study results and caveats: Public clonotypes were uncommon and contracted or stayed stable on treatment. Sustained-remission and progressing patients were not sampled at matched times. An increase in clonality occurred at ibrutinib response, followed by a return toward baseline at progression.

The data were produced by immunoSEQ multiplex PCR, yet TCRdb's version contains in-frame clones alone and is incomplete. The sample lists nearly 300,000 clones, about 72% occurring once. This clone was counted once. Its antigen is currently unknown. The CDR3 loop spans 15 amino acids. The junction had 7 bases not matched to a gene; V was cut back by 2 bases and J by 4 bases. Germline V gene lookup returns CDR1 SGHTA and CDR2 FQGTGA. The receptor's source is a human donor with chronic lymphocytic leukemia. This sample comprised PBMCs, obtained at disease progression, from a patient treated with ibrutinib. This chain links TRBV7-3 with TRBJ2-5; 7 nucleotides line up with TRBD1. CDR3 region: CASSLQRPGGETQYF. CDR3 coding DNA: TGTGCCAGCAGCTTACAGCGGCCAGGGGGAGAGACCCAGTACTTC. Looking up the rest from reference TRBV7-3 and TRBJ2-5 gives the full variable domain: GAGVSQTPSNKVTEKGKYVELRCDPISGHTALYWYRQSLGQGPEFLIYFQGTGAADDSGLPNDRFFAVRPEGSVSTLKIQRTERGDSAVYLCASSLQRPGGETQYFGPGTRLLVL.